What follows are 13 T cell receptor beta chains derived from one specimen sequenced in a study of blood T cells in healthy people across ages. Using a J-beta primer mix together with a sample-barcoded 5' primer, a second PCR was run for roughly 7 to 11 cycles. TCRdb fed the 5' RACE reads into MiXCR, producing one record per CDR3 protein. This sample has roughly 570,000 distinct CDR3 sequences, with 27% found just once. Source material: blood. The receptors were gathered from a woman in her 70s in good health.

The sample holds a few counts of this clonotype. In DNA, the CDR3 is TGCAGTGCTAGAGATCGACGGAACACCCTCTTCGGTCAGCCCCAGCATTTT. This codes for CSARDRRNTLFGQPQHF. The chain employs TRBV20-1 and TRBJ1-5, with unresolved D. V was trimmed by 0 bases and J by 6 bases, leaving 21 bases between them. From germline, CDR1 is DFQATT and CDR2 SNEGSKA (reference sequence). The CDR3 is 17 amino acids.

This clonotype was seen a handful of times. V usage is TRBV11-2 and J usage is TRBJ2-4, with a tentative D call TRBD2 (5 bases). The CDR3 sequence is 19 residues long. Trimming took off 1 base at V and 2 bases at J, with 21 bases between the two ends. The germline V gene encodes CDR1 SGHAT and CDR2 FQNNGV. Written as DNA, the CDR3 is TGTGCCAGCAGCTTAGCCCGGACTGTGCAGAAGGAAACCAAAAACATTCAGTACTTC. Amino acid sequence: CASSLARTVQKETKNIQYF.

This clonotype was seen a handful of times. The rearrangement joins TRBV4-2 to TRBJ1-4, with unresolved D. This CDR3 region has 14 residues. Germline V gene data show CDR1 as LGHNA and CDR2 as YNFKEQ. The V and J ends lost 0 bases and 3 bases respectively, with 5 bases between them. The CDR3 spells CASSQDKANEKLFF. CDR3 in DNA: TGTGCCAGCAGCCAAGACAAGGCTAATGAAAAACTGTTTTTT.

This clonotype was seen once. This sequence joins TRBV6-6 and TRBJ1-5, with unresolved D. The CDR3 spans 13 residues. Trimming shortened V by 2 bases and J by 6 bases, and 8 bases separated the two germline ends. Germline V CDR1 and CDR2: MNHNY, SVGAGI (reference sequence). CDR3 amino acids: CASSYNTGQPQHF. CDR3 DNA: TGTGCCAGCAGTTACAATACGGGTCAGCCCCAGCATTTT.

The chain employs TRBV13 and TRBJ2-5, with 8 positions matching TRBD1. The DNA end is more similar to TRBJ2-7, so the J call may be wrong. Germline V gives CDR1 PRHDT, CDR2 FYEKMQ (reference sequence). The CDR3 is 16 amino acids. CDR3 sequence (DNA): TGTGCCAGCAGCTTACTGCAGGGGGCAAGTGATTACGAGCAGTACTTC. Translated, it gives CASSLLQGASDYEQYF.

The rearrangement joins TRBV29-1 to TRBJ2-6; D may be TRBD1 (5 bases). Germline V gives CDR1 SQVTM, CDR2 ANQGSEA. The CDR3 contains 14 residues. Trimming took 5 bases from V and 2 from J, leaving 10 bases between them. The CDR3 loop is CSVSDSAGANVLTF. The DNA of the CDR3 is TGCAGCGTTTCCGACAGCGCTGGGGCCAACGTCCTGACTTTC. The full variable domain, completed using reference TRBV29-1 and TRBJ2-6, is SAVISQKPSRDICQRGTSLTIQCQVDSQVTMMFWYRQQPGQSLTLIATANQGSEATYESGFVIDKFPISRPNLTFSTLTVSNMSPEDSSIYLCSVSDSAGANVLTFGAGSRLTVL.

The sample holds a few counts of this clonotype. The chain links TRBV11-2 to TRBJ2-1; 11 positions match TRBD2. The germline V gene has CDR1 SGHAT and CDR2 FQNNGV. The CDR3 consists of 16 residues. Trimming at V came to 6 bases and at J to 4 bases, leaving 8 bases not matched to a gene. The CDR3 nucleotides read TGTGCCAGCAGTTACACTAGCGGGGGATCATACAATGAGCAGTTCTTC. Translating gives CASSYTSGGSYNEQFF.

The chain recombines TRBV15 with TRBJ2-7; D gene ambiguous. Germline V gene sequence: CDR1 LNHNV, CDR2 YYDKDF (reference sequence). This CDR3 is built from 13 residues. The V and J ends lost 0 bases and 4 bases respectively, with 7 bases between them. The CDR3, as DNA: TGTGCCACCAGCAGAGATTTACTTTACGAGCAGTACTTC. Translated, it gives CATSRDLLYEQYF.

V is TRBV7-3 and J is TRBJ2-3, with 10 nucleotides matching TRBD2. The V gene's germline CDR1 is SGHTA and CDR2 FQGTGA. CDR3 length: 16 amino acids. The V gene end was trimmed by 5 bases and the J gene end by 3 bases; junction bases not matched to a gene: 8. The CDR3 region is CASSRGRSGGTDTQYF. The DNA for the CDR3 is TGTGCCAGCAGCAGGGGGCGTAGCGGGGGGACAGATACGCAGTATTTT.

This clonotype came up a few times. The rearrangement joins TRBV4-1 to TRBJ2-5, with 8 bases lining up with TRBD1. The ends lost 6 bases at V and 1 base at J; junction bases unmatched: 13. The CDR3 loop spans 17 amino acids. CDR1 is MGHRA, CDR2 YSYEKL, per germline. As DNA, the CDR3 is TGCGCCAGCAGGGACTTTTCGGACAGGGCGTCCCAAGAGACCCAGTACTTC. This encodes CASRDFSDRASQETQYF.

This clonotype has at least ten counts. The chain combines TRBV10-3 with TRBJ2-3; 7 bases agree with TRBD2. The junction had 7 bases not matched to a gene; V was cut back by 3 bases and J by 4 bases. The CDR3 has 15 residues. The germline V gene has CDR1 ENHRY and CDR2 SYGVKD. The CDR3: CAISDRAGRSDTQYF. The CDR3 DNA follows: TGTGCCATCAGTGATAGAGCGGGGCGATCAGATACGCAGTATTTT.

The chain has TRBV7-2 and TRBJ2-6; TRBD1 might be the D (5 bases). This CDR3 contains 14 residues. Germline loops: CDR1 SGHTA, CDR2 FQGNSA. The V gene lost 5 bases and the J gene lost 4 bases, with 9 bases spanning the gap. The chain's CDR3 is CASSPQGGANVLTF. The CDR3 nucleotides are TGTGCCAGCAGCCCCCAGGGCGGGGCCAACGTCCTGACTTTC.

The chain couples TRBV7-2 to TRBJ2-7, with D perhaps assigned TRBD1 or TRBD2 (5 bases each). Germline-derived CDR1 and CDR2 are SGHTA and FQGNSA. V lost 6 bases and J lost 2, with 14 bases in between. CDR3 length: 14 amino acids. The CDR3 bases are TGTGCCAGCAGTTGGGACGTGAGCACCTACGAGCAGTACTTC. Amino acid sequence: CASSWDVSTYEQYF.